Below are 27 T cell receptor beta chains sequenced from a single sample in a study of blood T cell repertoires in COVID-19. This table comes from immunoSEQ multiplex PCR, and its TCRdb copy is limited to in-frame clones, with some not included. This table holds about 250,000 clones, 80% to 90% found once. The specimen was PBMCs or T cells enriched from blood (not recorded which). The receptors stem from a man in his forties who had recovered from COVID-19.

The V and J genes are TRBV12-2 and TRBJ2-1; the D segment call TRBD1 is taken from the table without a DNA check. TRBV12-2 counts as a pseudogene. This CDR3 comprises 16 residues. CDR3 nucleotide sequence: TGTGCAAGTCGCCCCAGACAGGGAGGCTCCTACAATGAGCAGTTCTTC. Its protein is CASRPRQGGSYNEQFF.

In DNA, the CDR3 is TGTGCCAGCAGCCAAGATTGGGCTAGCGGGAGGGAAACCTACGAGCAGTACTTC. This sequence encodes CASSQDWASGRETYEQYF. This chain uses TRBV3-1 (or the pseudogene TRBV3-2) with TRBJ2-7; 12 nucleotides align to TRBD2. CDR1 is LGHDT and CDR2 is YNNKEL in the germline V gene (reference sequence). There are 18 residues in the CDR3. V lost 0 bases, J lost 2 bases, and 8 bases stayed unmatched.

This CDR3 reads CASSSPRTGGSEGTF. In DNA, the CDR3 is TGTGCCAGCAGCTCACCGCGGACAGGGGGGTCTGAGGGTACCTTC. The J gene is TRBJ1-2, the V gene TRBV11-1; TRBD1 agrees at 10 bases. Germline CDR1 SGHAT, CDR2 FQDESV (reference sequence). Trimming removed 4 bases from V and 14 bases from J; junction bases left unmatched: 16. The CDR3 totals 15 residues. Full variable domain (rest looked up from reference TRBV11-1 and TRBJ1-2): EAEVAQSPRYKITEKSQAVAFWCDPISGHATLYWYRQILGQGPELLVQFQDESVVDDSQLPKDRFSAERLKGVDSTLKIQPAELGDSAMYLCASSSPRTGGSEGTFGSGTRLTVV.

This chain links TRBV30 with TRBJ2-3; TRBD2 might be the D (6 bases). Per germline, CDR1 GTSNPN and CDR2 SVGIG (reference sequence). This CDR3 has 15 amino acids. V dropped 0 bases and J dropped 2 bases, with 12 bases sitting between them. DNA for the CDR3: TGTGCCTGGAGTGTAGCACTAGCCTTCACAGATACGCAGTATTTT. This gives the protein CAWSVALAFTDTQYF.

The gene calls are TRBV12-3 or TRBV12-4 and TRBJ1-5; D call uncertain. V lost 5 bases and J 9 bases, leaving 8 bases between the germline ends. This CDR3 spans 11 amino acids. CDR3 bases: TGTGCCAGCAGTACGGGAGGGCCCCAGCATTTT. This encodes CASSTGGPQHF.

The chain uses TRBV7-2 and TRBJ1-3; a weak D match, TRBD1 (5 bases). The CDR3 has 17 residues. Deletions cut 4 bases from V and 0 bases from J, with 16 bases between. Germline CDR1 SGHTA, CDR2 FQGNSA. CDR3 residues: CASSSYLQAVSGNTIYF. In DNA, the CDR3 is TGTGCCAGCAGCTCCTACTTACAGGCAGTCTCTGGAAACACCATATATTTT.

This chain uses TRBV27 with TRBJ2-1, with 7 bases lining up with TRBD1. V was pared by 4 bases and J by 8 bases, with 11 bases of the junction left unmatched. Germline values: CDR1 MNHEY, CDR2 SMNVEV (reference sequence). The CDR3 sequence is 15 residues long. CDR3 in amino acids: CASSSERGLGDEQFF. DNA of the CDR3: TGTGCCAGCAGTTCGGAAAGGGGGCTTGGGGATGAGCAGTTCTTC.

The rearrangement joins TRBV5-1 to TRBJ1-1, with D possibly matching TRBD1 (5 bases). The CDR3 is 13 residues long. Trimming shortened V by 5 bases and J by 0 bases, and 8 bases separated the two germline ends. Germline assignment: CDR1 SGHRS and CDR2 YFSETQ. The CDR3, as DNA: TGCGCCAGCAGGGTGACAGTGAACACTGAAGCTTTCTTT. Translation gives CASRVTVNTEAFF.

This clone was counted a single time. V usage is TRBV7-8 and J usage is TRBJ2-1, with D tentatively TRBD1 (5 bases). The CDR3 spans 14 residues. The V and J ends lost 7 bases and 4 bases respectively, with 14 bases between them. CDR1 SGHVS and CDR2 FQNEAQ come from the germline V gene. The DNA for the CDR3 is TGTGCCAGCACCCTCCTGGACACTTACAATGAGCAGTTCTTC. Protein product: CASTLLDTYNEQFF.

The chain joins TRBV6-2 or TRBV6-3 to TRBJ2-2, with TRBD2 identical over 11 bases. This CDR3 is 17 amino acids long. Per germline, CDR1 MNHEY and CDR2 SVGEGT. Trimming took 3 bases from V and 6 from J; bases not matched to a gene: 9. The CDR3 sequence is CASSYLLAGESAGELFF. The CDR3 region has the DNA TGTGCCAGCAGTTATTTACTAGCGGGAGAATCGGCCGGGGAGCTGTTTTTT.

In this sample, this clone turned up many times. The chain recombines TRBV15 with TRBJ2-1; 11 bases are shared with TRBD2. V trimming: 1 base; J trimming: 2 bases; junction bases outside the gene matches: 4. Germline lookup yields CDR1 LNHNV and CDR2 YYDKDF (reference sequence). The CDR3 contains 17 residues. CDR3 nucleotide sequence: TGTGCCACCAGCAGAGGGGGGACTAGCGGTACCTACAATGAGCAGTTCTTC. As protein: CATSRGGTSGTYNEQFF.

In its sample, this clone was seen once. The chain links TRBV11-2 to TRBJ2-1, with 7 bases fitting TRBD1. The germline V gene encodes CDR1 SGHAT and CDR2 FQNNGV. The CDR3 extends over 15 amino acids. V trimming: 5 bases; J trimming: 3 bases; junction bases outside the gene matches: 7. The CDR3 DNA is TGTGCCAGCAGCCTGGGACAGAGGTACTACAATGAGCAGTTCTTC. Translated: CASSLGQRYYNEQFF.

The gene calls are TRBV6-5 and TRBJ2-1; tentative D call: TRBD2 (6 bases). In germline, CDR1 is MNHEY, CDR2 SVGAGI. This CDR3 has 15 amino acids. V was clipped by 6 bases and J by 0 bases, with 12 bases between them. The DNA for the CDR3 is TGTGCCAGCAGGGAGGGACGGATCTCCTACAATGAGCAGTTCTTC. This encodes CASREGRISYNEQFF.

The CDR3 DNA follows: TGTGCCAGTACCGGGACAAGGAACACTGAAGCTTTCTTT. Protein sequence: CASTGTRNTEAFF. The V and J genes are TRBV19 and TRBJ1-1, with D perhaps matching TRBD1 (6 bases). V lost 7 bases to trimming and J lost 1 base, with 10 bases between them. This CDR3 contains 13 residues. CDR1 and CDR2 (germline): LNHDA, SQIVND (reference sequence). The complete variable domain, with remaining parts taken from reference TRBV19 and TRBJ1-1, reads DGGITQSPKYLFRKEGQNVTLSCEQNLNHDAMYWYRQDPGQGLRLIYYSQIVNDFQKGDIAEGYSVSREKKESFPLTVTSAQKNPTAFYLCASTGTRNTEAFFGQGTRLTVV.

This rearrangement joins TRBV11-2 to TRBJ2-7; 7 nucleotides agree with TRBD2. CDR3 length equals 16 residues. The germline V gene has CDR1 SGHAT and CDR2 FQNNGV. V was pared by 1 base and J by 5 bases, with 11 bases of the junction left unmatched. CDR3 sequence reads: CASSLGRAGALDEQYF. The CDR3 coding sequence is TGTGCCAGCAGCTTAGGTCGGGCGGGAGCTCTGGACGAGCAGTACTTC.

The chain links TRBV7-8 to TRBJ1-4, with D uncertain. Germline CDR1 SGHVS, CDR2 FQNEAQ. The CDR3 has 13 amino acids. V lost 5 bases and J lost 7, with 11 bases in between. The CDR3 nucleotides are TGTGCCAGCAGCCGGAGGACTTTTGAAAAACTGTTTTTT. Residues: CASSRRTFEKLFF.

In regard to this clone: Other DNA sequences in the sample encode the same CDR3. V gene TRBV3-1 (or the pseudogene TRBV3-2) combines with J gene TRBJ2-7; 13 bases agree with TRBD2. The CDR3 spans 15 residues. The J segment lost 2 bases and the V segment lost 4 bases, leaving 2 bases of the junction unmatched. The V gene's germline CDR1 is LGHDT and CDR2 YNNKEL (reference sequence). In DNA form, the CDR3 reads TGTGCCAGCAGCCTGACTAGCGGGGGGACCTACGAGCAGTACTTC. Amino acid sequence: CASSLTSGGTYEQYF.

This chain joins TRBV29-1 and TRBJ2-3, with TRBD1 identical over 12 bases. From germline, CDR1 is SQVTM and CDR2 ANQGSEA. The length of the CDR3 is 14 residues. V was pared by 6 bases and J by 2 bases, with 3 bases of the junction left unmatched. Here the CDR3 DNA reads TGCAGCGTGGGGACAGGGGGCTCCACAGATACGCAGTATTTT. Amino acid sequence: CSVGTGGSTDTQYF.

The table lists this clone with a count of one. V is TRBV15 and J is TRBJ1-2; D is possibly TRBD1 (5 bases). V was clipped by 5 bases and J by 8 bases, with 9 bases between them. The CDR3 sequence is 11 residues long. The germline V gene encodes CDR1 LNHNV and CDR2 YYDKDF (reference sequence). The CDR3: CATSSRQGYTF. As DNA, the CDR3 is TGTGCCACCAGCTCAAGACAGGGCTACACCTTC.

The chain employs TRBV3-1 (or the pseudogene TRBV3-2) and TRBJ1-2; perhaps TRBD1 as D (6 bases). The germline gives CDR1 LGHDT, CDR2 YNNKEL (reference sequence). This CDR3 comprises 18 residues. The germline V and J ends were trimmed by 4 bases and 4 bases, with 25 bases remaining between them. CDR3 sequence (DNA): TGTGCCAGCAGCCCTAGCCCGCCGGACAGAGCAATCCTCTATGGCTACACCTTC. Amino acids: CASSPSPPDRAILYGYTF.

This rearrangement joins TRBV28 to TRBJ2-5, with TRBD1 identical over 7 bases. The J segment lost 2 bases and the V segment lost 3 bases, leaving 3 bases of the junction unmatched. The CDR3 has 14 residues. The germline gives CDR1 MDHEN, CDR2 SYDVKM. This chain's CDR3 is CASSFPGQQETQYF. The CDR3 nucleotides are TGTGCCAGCAGTTTCCCGGGACAGCAAGAGACCCAGTACTTC.

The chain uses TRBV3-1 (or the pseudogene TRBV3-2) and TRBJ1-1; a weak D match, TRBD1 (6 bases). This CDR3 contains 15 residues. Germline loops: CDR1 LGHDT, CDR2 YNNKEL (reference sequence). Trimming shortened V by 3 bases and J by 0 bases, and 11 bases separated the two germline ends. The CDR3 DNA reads TGTGCCAGCAGCCACTTAGACAGGATGAACACTGAAGCTTTCTTT. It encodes CASSHLDRMNTEAFF.

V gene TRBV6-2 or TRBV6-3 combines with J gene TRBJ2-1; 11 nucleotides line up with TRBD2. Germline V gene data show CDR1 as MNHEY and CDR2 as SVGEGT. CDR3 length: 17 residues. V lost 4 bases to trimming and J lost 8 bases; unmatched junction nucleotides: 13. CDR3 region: CASSSPNSGRAVHEQFF. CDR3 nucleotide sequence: TGTGCCAGCAGTTCCCCGAATAGCGGGAGGGCCGTCCATGAGCAGTTCTTC.

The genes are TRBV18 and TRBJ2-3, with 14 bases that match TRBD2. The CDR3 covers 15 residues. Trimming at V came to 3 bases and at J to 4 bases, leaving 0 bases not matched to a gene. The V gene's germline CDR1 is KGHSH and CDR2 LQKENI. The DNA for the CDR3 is TGTGCCAGCTCACCGGGACTAGCGGGAGCAGATACGCAGTATTTT. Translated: CASSPGLAGADTQYF.

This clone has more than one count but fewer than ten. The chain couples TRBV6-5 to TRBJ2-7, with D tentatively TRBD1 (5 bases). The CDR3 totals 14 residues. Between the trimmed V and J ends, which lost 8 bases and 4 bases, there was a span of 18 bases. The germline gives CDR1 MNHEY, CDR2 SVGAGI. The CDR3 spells CASAVGQATYEQYF. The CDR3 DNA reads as TGTGCCAGCGCAGTGGGGCAGGCCACATACGAGCAGTACTTC.

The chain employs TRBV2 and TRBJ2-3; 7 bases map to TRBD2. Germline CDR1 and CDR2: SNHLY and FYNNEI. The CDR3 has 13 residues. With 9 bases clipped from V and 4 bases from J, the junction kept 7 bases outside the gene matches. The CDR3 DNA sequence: TGTGCCAGGGGGGGGTTGGCATCAGATACGCAGTATTTT. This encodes CARGGLASDTQYF.

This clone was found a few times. CDR3 nucleotide sequence: TGTGCCAGCAGCCCTACCCTCCTGCAGGGGCATCACTATGGCTACACCTTC. It specifies CASSPTLLQGHHYGYTF. V and J are TRBV6-2 or TRBV6-3 and TRBJ1-2, with D possibly being TRBD1 (6 bases). The V and J ends lost 6 bases and 3 bases respectively, with 23 bases between them. In germline, CDR1 is MNHEY, CDR2 SVGEGT. The CDR3 extends over 17 amino acids.